The T cell receptor (beta chain) under discussion was sequenced for a study of blood T cell repertoires in COVID-19. Study in general: Whether acute or convalescent, the COVID-19 samples came from the United States, Italy and Spain.

Clones were read by immunoSEQ multiplex PCR, and TCRdb kept only the in-frame ones, dropping some. The table has approximately 150,000 clones, roughly nine tenths seen once. In germline, CDR1 is SEHNR, CDR2 FQNEAQ (reference sequence). V lost 5 bases, J lost 2 bases, and 7 bases stayed unmatched. The CDR3 totals 16 residues. The clonotype was recovered from a human donor in a cohort sampled during active COVID-19. Sequencing input: peripheral blood. The V gene is TRBV7-9, the J gene TRBJ1-3, with 9 nucleotides matching TRBD1. CDR3 sequence reads: CASSPKDRGPGNTIYF. CDR3 nucleotides: TGTGCCAGCAGCCCAAAGGACAGGGGTCCTGGAAACACCATATATTTT. The full variable domain, its missing parts supplied by reference TRBV7-9 and TRBJ1-3, is DTGVSQNPRHKITKRGQNVTFRCDPISEHNRLYWYRQTLGQGPEFLTYFQNEAQLEKSRLLSDRFSAERPKGSFSTLEIQRTEQGDSAMYLCASSPKDRGPGNTIYFGEGSWLTVV.